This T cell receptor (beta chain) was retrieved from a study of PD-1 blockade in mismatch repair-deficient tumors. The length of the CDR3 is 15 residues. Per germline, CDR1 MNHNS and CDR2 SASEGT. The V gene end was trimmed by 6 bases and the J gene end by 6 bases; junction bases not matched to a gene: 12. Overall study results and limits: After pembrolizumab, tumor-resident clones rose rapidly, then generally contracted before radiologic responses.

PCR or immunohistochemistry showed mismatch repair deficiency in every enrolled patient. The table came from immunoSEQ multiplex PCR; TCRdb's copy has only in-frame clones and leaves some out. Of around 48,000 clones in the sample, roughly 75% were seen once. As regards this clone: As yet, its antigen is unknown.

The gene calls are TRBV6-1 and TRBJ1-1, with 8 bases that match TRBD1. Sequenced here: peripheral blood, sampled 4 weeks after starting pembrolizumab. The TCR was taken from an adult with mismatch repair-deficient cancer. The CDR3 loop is CASRPSGGGSAEAFF. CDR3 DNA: TGTGCCAGCAGACCATCAGGGGGCGGGTCGGCTGAAGCTTTCTTT.